The sequence of this TCR beta chain was determined in a study of T cells in Graves' hyperthyroidism and ophthalmopathy. Study-level findings and limits: From stable hyperthyroidism, ophthalmopathy was set apart by a 13 V-J model.

Among ophthalmopathy patients, the Clinical Activity Score reached at least 3, the NOSPECS grade reached at least 4, and duration remained under 3 months. The PBMCs were taken from roughly 10 ml of fresh peripheral blood. In germline, CDR1 is SEHNR, CDR2 FQNEAQ (reference sequence). The CDR3 totals 14 residues. V shed 4 bases and J shed 2 bases, with 11 bases lying between them. In its sample, this clonotype was seen many times. The antigen remains undetermined. Amplification of TCR beta CDR3 regions was performed using RNA transcripts as template. With the HTBI primer set, the TCR CDR3 went through a first round of RT-PCR. TCRdb re-called the multiplex PCR reads with MiXCR, one entry per CDR3 protein. The data contain hundreds of thousands of distinct CDR3 sequences, around 17% of them singletons.

The gene calls are TRBV7-9 and TRBJ2-5, with D perhaps assigned TRBD1 or TRBD2 (5 bases each). The TCR comes from a woman aged 18-29 years with Graves' ophthalmopathy. Sequencing input: blood. The CDR3 reads CASSSGTEQETQYF. The CDR3 region has the DNA TGTGCCAGCAGCTCAGGGACGGAGCAAGAGACCCAGTACTTC.